This T cell receptor (beta chain) was recovered during a study of T cells in Graves' hyperthyroidism and ophthalmopathy. Overall study findings and caveats: Blood samples included most of the expanded thyroid clonotypes exceeding 0.001.

Stable disease denoted Graves' hyperthyroidism without ophthalmopathy progression within 18 months. Lactation, pregnancy, other autoimmune disease or uncontrolled infection excluded patients. Orbital computed tomography, thyroid ultrasound, serum thyroxine and TRAb, and clinical symptoms together informed the diagnoses. A remark on this clonotype: Antigen unknown.

Researchers took RNA transcripts and amplified the TCR beta CDR3 regions from them. Primed by the HTBI set, a first-round RT-PCR was run on the TCR CDR3. TCRdb re-analysed the multiplex PCR reads in MiXCR, keeping a single row per CDR3 protein. The repertoire consists of about 480,000 distinct CDR3 sequences, with 14% occurring once and the leading ten covering about 17%. The CDR3 covers 15 residues. Trimming removed 6 bases from V and 2 bases from J, with 15 bases in between. CDR1 SGDLS and CDR2 YYNGEE come from the germline V gene. The receptor comes from a woman between 18 and 29 years old with Graves' hyperthyroidism. The sample taken for sequencing was blood. The rearrangement links TRBV9 to TRBJ1-3; D unresolved. DNA of the CDR3: TGTGCCAGCACCTCCATGGGTAGGGCTGGAAACACCATATATTTT. Translating gives CASTSMGRAGNTIYF.